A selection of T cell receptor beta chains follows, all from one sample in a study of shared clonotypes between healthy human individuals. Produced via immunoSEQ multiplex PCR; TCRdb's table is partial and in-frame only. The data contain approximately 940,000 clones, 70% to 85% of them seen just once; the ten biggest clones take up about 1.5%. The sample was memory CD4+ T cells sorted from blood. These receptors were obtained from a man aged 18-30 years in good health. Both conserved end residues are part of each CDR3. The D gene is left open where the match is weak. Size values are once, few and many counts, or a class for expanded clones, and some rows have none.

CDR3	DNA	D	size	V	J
CASSLGTSAVRGQFF	TGCGCCAGCAGCCTCGGGACTAGCGCCGTCCGCGGGCAGTTCTTC	TRBD2	NA	TRBV5-1	TRBJ2-1
CASNIPGNNQPQHF	TGTGCCAGCAATATACCAGGGAATAATCAGCCCCAGCATTTT	NA	NA	TRBV6-1	TRBJ1-5
CASSPLGISLEAFF	TGTGCCAGCAGCCCCCTGGGGATAAGCCTTGAAGCTTTCTTT	NA	many	TRBV9	TRBJ1-1
CARSGTGVQEQYF	TGTGCCAGATCCGGGACAGGGGTCCAAGAGCAGTACTTC	TRBD1	once	TRBV30	TRBJ2-7
CASSGGGLTDTQYF	TGCGCCAGCAGTGGAGGCGGGCTCACAGATACGCAGTATTTT	NA	NA	TRBV10-2	TRBJ2-3
CAISEAGTGTYEQYF	TGTGCCATCAGTGAGGCCGGGACAGGGACCTACGAGCAGTACTTC	TRBD1	NA	TRBV10-3	TRBJ2-7
CASNDGNYGYTF	TGTGCCAGCAATGACGGTAACTATGGCTACACCTTC	NA	NA	TRBV21-1	TRBJ1-2
CATGGADYGYTF	TGTGCAACGGGGGGCGCCGACTATGGCTACACCTTC	NA	NA	TRBV28	TRBJ1-2
CASSFGRGSYNEQFF	TGTGCCAGCAGCTTCGGAAGAGGCTCCTACAATGAGCAGTTCTTC	NA	NA	TRBV5-6	TRBJ2-1
CASDQDYQPQHF	TGTGCCAGCGATCAGGATTATCAGCCCCAGCATTTT	NA	NA	TRBV19	TRBJ1-5
CASRATGTSPSEQYF	TGTGCCAGCAGGGCGACCGGGACAAGTCCGTCCGAGCAGTACTTC	NA	NA	TRBV6-5	TRBJ2-7
CASSLGVLDEKLFF	TGTGCCAGCAGCTTAGGTGTGTTGGATGAAAAACTGTTTTTT	NA	NA	TRBV7-2	TRBJ1-4
CASSLGGRSYQETQYF	TGTGCCAGCAGCTTAGGGGGCAGATCCTACCAAGAGACCCAGTACTTC	NA	few	TRBV11-2	TRBJ2-5
CASSLRRDKDTQYF	TGTGCCAGCAGCTTACGCCGGGACAAAGATACGCAGTATTTT	NA	NA	TRBV7-9	TRBJ2-3
CASSQQGIGISAEAFF	TGCGCCAGCAGCCAGCAGGGAATAGGGATTTCGGCTGAAGCTTTCTTT	NA	NA	TRBV4-1	TRBJ1-1
CASSPRAAGNTIYF	TGTGCCAGCAGCCCCCGGGCCGCGGGAAACACCATATATTTT	NA	NA	TRBV7-9	TRBJ1-3
CASSESGPGGFYEQYF	TGCGCCAGCAGTGAGTCAGGGCCAGGGGGCTTTTACGAGCAGTACTTC	TRBD1	NA	TRBV10-2	TRBJ2-7
CASCEIITTTSRGYGYTF	TGCGCCAGCTGCGAAATCATTACGACGACCTCACGGGGCTATGGCTACACCTTC	NA	NA	TRBV10-1	TRBJ1-2
CAWRLDYDTEAFF	TGTGCCTGGAGACTTGACTACGACACTGAAGCTTTCTTT	NA	few	TRBV30	TRBJ1-1
CASSDREFSNTGELFF	TGTGCCAGCAGTGATAGGGAATTCTCAAACACCGGGGAGCTGTTTTTT	NA	NA	TRBV2	TRBJ2-2
CASSLVNEQFF	TGTGCCAGCAGCTTAGTCAATGAGCAGTTCTTC	NA	NA	TRBV11-2	TRBJ2-1
CASSYKETQYF	TGTGCCAGCAGTTATAAAGAGACCCAGTACTTC	NA	NA	TRBV2	TRBJ2-5
CASSTGDYGYTF	TGTGCCAGCAGTACCGGCGACTATGGCTACACCTTC	NA	NA	TRBV6-6	TRBJ1-2
CSVGHQSGNTIYF	TGCAGCGTGGGACACCAATCTGGAAACACCATATATTTT	NA	NA	TRBV29-1	TRBJ1-3
CASSLDREQYF	TGTGCCAGCAGCTTAGATCGCGAGCAGTACTTC	NA	NA	TRBV7-9	TRBJ2-7
CAWSGQGAGSGYTF	TGTGCCTGGAGCGGACAGGGGGCAGGGAGTGGCTACACCTTC	TRBD1	once	TRBV30	TRBJ1-2
CASRRDTGELFF	TGTGCCAGCCGCCGTGACACCGGGGAGCTGTTTTTT	NA	many	TRBV25-1	TRBJ2-2
CAWSIPSAGNQPQHF	TGTGCCTGGAGTATCCCGTCCGCGGGCAATCAGCCCCAGCATTTT	NA	NA	TRBV30	TRBJ1-5
CASSHQPGQGGGEQFF	TGTGCCAGCAGCCACCAACCGGGACAGGGAGGGGGTGAGCAGTTCTTC	TRBD1	NA	TRBV14	TRBJ2-1
CASMGRRNTGELFF	TGTGCCAGCATGGGGCGGCGGAACACCGGGGAGCTGTTTTTT	NA	NA	TRBV6-1	TRBJ2-2
CASSRENNEQFF	TGTGCCAGCAGTCGGGAAAACAATGAGCAGTTCTTC	NA	NA	TRBV2	TRBJ2-1
CASSRGLAGGPNEQFF	TGTGCCAGCAGCCGCGGACTAGCGGGGGGGCCAAATGAGCAGTTCTTC	TRBD2	few	TRBV5-4	TRBJ2-1
CASSLEFRGAPGANVLTF	TGTGCCAGCAGCTTAGAGTTCCGGGGCGCCCCTGGGGCCAACGTCCTGACTTTC	NA	few	TRBV11-3	TRBJ2-6
CASSWGQDEQYF	TGCGCCAGCAGCTGGGGACAGGACGAGCAGTACTTC	TRBD1	many	TRBV5-1	TRBJ2-7
CASSWGTGLQETQYF	TGTGCCAGCAGCTGGGGGACAGGGCTCCAAGAGACCCAGTACTTC	TRBD1	NA	TRBV13	TRBJ2-5
CASSPRLGPQHF	TGTGCCAGCAGCCCAAGACTGGGGCCCCAGCATTTT	NA	NA	TRBV7-2	TRBJ1-5
CASSHGSSGANVLTF	TGCGCCAGCAGCCATGGTAGCTCTGGGGCCAACGTCCTGACTTTC	NA	NA	TRBV5-1	TRBJ2-6
CASSLPTGSTGELFF	TGTGCCAGCAGCCTGCCCACAGGGTCCACCGGGGAGCTGTTTTTT	NA	NA	TRBV28	TRBJ2-2
CASSEYGQGPVGELFF	TGTGCCAGCAGTGAATACGGCCAGGGACCTGTCGGGGAGCTGTTTTTT	NA	NA	TRBV6-1	TRBJ2-2
CASSAGQAVSPLHF	TGCGCCAGCAGCGCGGGACAGGCTGTCTCACCCCTCCACTTT	TRBD1	NA	TRBV5-1	TRBJ1-6
CASSQVASGRAGSTDTQYF	TGCGCCAGCAGCCAAGTGGCTAGCGGGAGGGCCGGGAGCACAGATACGCAGTATTTT	TRBD2	NA	TRBV4-1	TRBJ2-3
CASSQTTGGHYGYTF	TGCGCCAGCAGCCAAACGACAGGGGGTCACTATGGCTACACCTTC	TRBD1	NA	TRBV4-1	TRBJ1-2
CASSSSSSRNTQYF	TGTGCCAGCAGCTCCTCCTCGAGCCGGAATACGCAGTATTTT	NA	NA	TRBV7-2	TRBJ2-3
CASSTYSGGAYEQYF	TGTGCCAGCAGTACCTATAGCGGTGGGGCCTACGAGCAGTACTTC	NA	NA	TRBV2	TRBJ2-7
CASSFKNEAFF	TGTGCCAGCAGCTTTAAGAATGAAGCTTTCTTT	NA	NA	TRBV11-2	TRBJ1-1
CASTLRQEAFF	TGTGCCAGCACTCTCCGGCAAGAAGCTTTCTTT	NA	NA	TRBV6-1	TRBJ1-1
CASSPGQGASNSPLHF	TGTGCCAGCTCACCCGGACAGGGGGCCTCTAATTCACCCCTCCACTTT	TRBD1	NA	TRBV18	TRBJ1-6
CASSLSGGGEQFF	TGTGCCAGCAGTTTATCCGGGGGAGGTGAGCAGTTCTTC	NA	many	TRBV28	TRBJ2-1
CASSPKGLAGGRETQYF	TGTGCCAGCAGCCCTAAGGGACTAGCGGGAGGGAGAGAGACCCAGTACTTC	TRBD2	NA	TRBV7-6	TRBJ2-5
CASSQQGGYGYTF	TGTGCCAGCAGCCAACAGGGGGGCTATGGCTACACCTTC	TRBD1	NA	TRBV14	TRBJ1-2
CASSLRGRGETEAFF	TGTGCCAGCAGTCTAAGGGGGCGGGGAGAGACTGAAGCTTTCTTT	TRBD1	NA	TRBV14	TRBJ1-1